This passage covers 7 T cell receptor beta chains from one sample sequenced in a study of blood T cells in healthy people across ages. The second PCR ran about 6 to 11 cycles with a sample-barcoded 5' primer and J-beta primers. TCRdb passed the 5' RACE reads through MiXCR, listing each CDR3 protein once. The sample comprises approximately 790,000 distinct CDR3 sequences, approximately 59% of which are singletons, and around a quarter rests with the top ten. The sequenced sample consisted of blood. The receptor source for this set is a man aged 30-40 years in good health.

This clonotype was seen more than once but under ten times. The CDR3 here is CASSQDLTGGADTQYF. The DNA for the CDR3 is TGTGCCAGCAGCCAAGATCTTACAGGGGGCGCAGATACGCAGTATTTT. This chain links TRBV4-2 with TRBJ2-3, with 9 nucleotides matching TRBD1. CDR1 and CDR2 (germline): LGHNA, YNFKEQ. The trim removed 0 bases at V and 4 bases at J, leaving 5 bases unmatched. This CDR3 has 16 amino acids.

This clonotype turned up a few times. The chain recombines TRBV7-3 with TRBJ2-1; D is tentatively TRBD1 or TRBD2 (6 bases each). This CDR3 comprises 15 residues. V shed 5 bases and J shed 9 bases, with 20 bases lying between them. CDR1 SGHTA and CDR2 FQGTGA come from the germline V gene. The CDR3 coding sequence is TGTGCCAGCAGCCAAGTGGGGGCTAGCGTGGGTGAGCAGTTCTTC. Its translation: CASSQVGASVGEQFF.

This chain joins TRBV5-1 and TRBJ2-3; D tentatively fits TRBD1 or TRBD2 (5 bases each). This CDR3 comprises 16 residues. Germline V lookup: CDR1 SGHRS, CDR2 YFSETQ. The V end was cut by 4 bases, the J end by 0 bases, with 15 bases between. As DNA, the CDR3 is TGCGCCAGCAGCGAGGGGCCCGACCCGAGCACAGATACGCAGTATTTT. Amino acid sequence: CASSEGPDPSTDTQYF.

This clonotype was found many times. A much larger clone differs from this one at a single base, so this may be a read error. The chain uses TRBV27 and TRBJ2-1; possibly TRBD2 for D (7 bases). The end of the DNA fits TRBJ2-7 better, so the J call may be wrong. This CDR3 is built from 15 residues. The germline gives CDR1 MNHEY, CDR2 SMNVEV (reference sequence). The CDR3: CASRRGGLTYNEQYF. DNA for the CDR3: TGTGCCAGCCGGAGGGGGGGCCTCACCTACAATGAGCAGTACTTC.

V and J are TRBV20-1 and TRBJ2-5; TRBD2 is a possible D gene (7 bases). The ends were cut back, 3 bases at V and 2 bases at J, with 22 bases in the middle. The CDR3 is made up of 17 amino acids. The V gene's germline CDR1 is DFQATT and CDR2 SNEGSKA (reference sequence). CDR3 residues: CSARRHRGAGIQETQYF. For the CDR3, the DNA is TGCAGTGCTAGGAGGCACCGGGGGGCCGGAATACAAGAGACCCAGTACTTC.

Remarks on this clonotype: At one end the junction does not follow the germline gene, possibly because of a read error. This chain joins TRBV20-1 and TRBJ2-5; possibly TRBD1 for D (5 bases). CDR1 and CDR2 (germline): DFQATT, SNEGSKA (reference sequence). The CDR3 spans 13 residues. The CDR3 spells CGACPQGWETQYF. The CDR3 DNA follows: TGCGGTGCTTGCCCGCAGGGCTGGGAGACCCAGTACTTC.

The gene calls are TRBV29-1 and TRBJ2-1; either TRBD1 or TRBD2 may fit D (6 bases each). V shed 5 bases and J shed 8 bases, with 16 bases lying between them. Germline CDR1 reads SQVTM; CDR2 reads ANQGSEA. The CDR3 is made up of 13 amino acids. CDR3 residues: CSVSRPGADEQFF. Here the CDR3 DNA reads TGCAGCGTTTCCCGGCCGGGGGCCGATGAGCAGTTCTTC.